The T cell receptor beta chain described here comes from a study of T cell responses to AZD1222 COVID-19 vaccine. The CDR3 covers 14 residues. Germline V gene data show CDR1 as MGHRA and CDR2 as YSYEKL. The V and J ends lost 8 bases and 7 bases, in that order; junction bases with no gene match: 8. Sequencing was performed with immunoSEQ multiplex PCR; in TCRdb, only in-frame clones are kept and a portion is missing. The sample holds about 100,000 clones, approximately 87% seen once. The specimen was peripheral blood, collected on day 0 of AZD1222 vaccination. The receptor comes from an adult in good health. V and J are TRBV4-1 and TRBJ1-6, with 7 nucleotides matching TRBD1. The CDR3 DNA reads as TGCGCCAGCCGGCAGGGGGTAGCAAATTCACCCCTCCACTTT. Translating it yields CASRQGVANSPLHF.